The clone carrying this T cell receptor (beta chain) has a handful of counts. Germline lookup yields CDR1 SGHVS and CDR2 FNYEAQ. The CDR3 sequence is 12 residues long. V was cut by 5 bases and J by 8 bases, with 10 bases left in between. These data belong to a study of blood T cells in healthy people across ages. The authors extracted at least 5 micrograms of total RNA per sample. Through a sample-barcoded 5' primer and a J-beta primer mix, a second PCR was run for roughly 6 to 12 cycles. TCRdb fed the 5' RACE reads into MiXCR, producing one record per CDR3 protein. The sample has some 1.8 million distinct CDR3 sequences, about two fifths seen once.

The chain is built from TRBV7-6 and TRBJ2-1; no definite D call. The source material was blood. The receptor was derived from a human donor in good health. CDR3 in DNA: TGTGCCAGCAGCGCGGATCCACATGAGCAGTTCTTC. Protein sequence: CASSADPHEQFF.